This T cell receptor (beta chain) was profiled in a study of cytomegalovirus exposure and HLA in healthy donors (dated by TCRdb to about 2017). For the wider study: An earlier analysis of approximately 600 of the donors reported 250 to 300 Gb of sequence data and about 100 million unique TCR beta sequences from roughly 180 million T cells. Every discovery cohort repertoire had been produced on one sequencing platform. Rather than using new phenotypic data, the later analysis identified candidate immune exposures from TCR beta sequences and from how often those sequences occurred across donors. Typing coverage differed by locus: A, B, C, DRB1 and DQB1 were typed in about 629-640 donors, DQA1 in about 500, DPA1 in some 570, and DPB1 in 450 to 490. The study used immunosequencing to profile the T cell repertoires of hundreds of subjects and linked those repertoires to cytomegalovirus serostatus. An earlier analysis of around 540 of the donors applied high-throughput TCR beta sequencing to assess whether each TCR beta V gene segment acted as functional or pseudogenic. In a later genetic analysis, genome-wide SNP genotypes for about 55% of the roughly 700 donors were used, and that subset was treated as a discovery cohort. Several DR-DQ haplotypes were treated as single units for association and clustering because of strong linkage in the cohort. Besides the first cohort of 500 to 700 subjects, a separate validation cohort made up of over a hundred different subjects was used. An early release that covered fewer than 800 HLA-typed donors contained approximately 320 gigabases of sequencing data and tens of millions of unique TCR sequences. The study was designed to test whether signatures of past pathogen exposure could be identified by cataloging public T cell receptors. Of the roughly 400 genotyped donors, 81% fell in the genetic ancestry cluster associated with self-reported Caucasian donors. Alongside the repertoire data, information on donor age, sex, ethnicity and CMV serostatus was compiled. Class I and class II HLA loci were covered by the typing at four-digit resolution. Among a few hundred genotyped donors of the cohort, an average of approximately 240,000 unique TCR beta nucleotide sequences were sequenced per donor, roughly 18% of them non-productive. To study patterns of TCR occurrence, a later analysis re-analyzed previously published TCR beta repertoires from just over 650 donors and added high-resolution HLA genotyping. To predict cytomegalovirus infection status, the study brought together high-throughput TCR immunosequencing, statistical association of individual TCRs with disease status, and machine learning. What the study reported, not specific to this receptor: Correlated functional status among segregating V segments might be attributable to linkage disequilibrium, but an unknown experimental factor could not be ruled out. According to a later analysis, TCR association rates differed among HLA loci, with DRB1 alleles showing the most associated TCRs and HLA-C alleles showing the fewest. The study gave a list of roughly 150 TCR beta chains associated with cytomegalovirus. CMV serostatus was the only immune exposure information available for the cohort. Broadly in line with IMGT annotations, most TCR beta V segments showed up in productive rearrangements about 87% or about 30% of the time in an earlier analysis of 450 to 750 of the donors. In both the original and validation cohorts, the classifier was reported to diagnose cytomegalovirus status with high specificity and sensitivity. V-gene and J-gene trimming of TCR beta chains was associated with a missense DCLRE1C variant in a later genetic analysis, and the association was replicated in an independent cohort. Because counts were too low, some 17 rarely observed V segments, including chromosome 9 orphons, were excluded from the earlier analysis of around 640 of the donors. A further reported finding was that TCR beta sequences accurately predicted the HLA-A and HLA-B alleles for most subjects in the first cohort. Most TCR sequences were seen in very few donors, while some public TCRs were found in many individuals. A later genetic analysis reported fewer N-insertions in productive TCRs among donors in an Asian-associated ancestry cluster than the roughly 620-donor mean. When HLA alleles, especially DR and DQ, strongly co-occurred, TCR associations were difficult to assign to individual alleles. Compared with equally common non-associated chains, HLA-associated TCR beta chains in a later analysis were more clonally expanded and had lower generation probabilities. Because HLA typing was unavailable for some donors at each locus, only the typed subset was used in association tests. According to a later analysis, parvovirus B19, influenza, CMV and Epstein-Barr virus appeared linked to several top co-occurrence clusters. Sequencing depth was assumed to be roughly uniform across donors in the presence/absence analyses, though that assumption may not hold. In vitro tests confirmed that a few of the cytomegalovirus-associated TCR beta chains recognize cytomegalovirus antigens. The authors suggested that the approach could potentially be generalized to other disease states and immunological phenotypes. A later analysis associated 16,951 TCR beta sequences with specific HLA alleles at a false discovery rate of 0.05. A cluster of highly shared sequence variants was judged likely to represent a technical artifact of the sequencing pipeline. A later analysis found that most CMV-associated TCR beta chains appeared HLA-restricted, with HLA associations seemingly driven largely by CMV exposure. This cohort had only TCR beta chains sequenced, and the lack of alpha or paired-chain data limited which features could be detected.

The cohort comprised around 700 healthy bone marrow donors. At the time of sampling, all cohort members were nominally healthy, though unrecorded immune exposures were likely present. The donor was CMV seropositive and was included in the group of about 290 seropositive cohort members. Every donor gave a peripheral blood sample, and the peripheral blood mononuclear cells from that sample were used for TCR beta sequencing. The Qiagen DNeasy Blood Extraction Kit was used to extract genomic DNA from the blood cell samples. In regard to this clone: Its antigen is still unknown. Within one base of it there is no much larger clone, and no base qualities were kept.

The method behind the library was the immunoSEQ multiplex PCR assay. For the multiplex PCR, a mixture combining 60 forward primers for TCR Vbeta segments and 13 reverse primers for TCR Jbeta segments was used. The CDR3 region of rearranged TCR beta genes was amplified from genomic DNA by a multiplex PCR assay. Amplified TCR beta libraries were sequenced as 87-base-pair reads on the Illumina HiSeq System. The original methods were these. In a later analysis, some 80 million unique TCR beta chains were counted across the 690 or so repertoires, and roughly 11 million of these chains were shared by at least two donors. Raw reads were error-corrected and collapsed into unique sequences with a nearest-neighbor algorithm that merged closely related sequences to remove PCR and sequencing errors. To assign V, D and J gene segments, CDR3 sequences were aligned to IMGT reference sequences. Each retained sequence needed at least a six-nucleotide match to both a V gene segment and a J gene segment. Rearrangements were classified as productive when the CDR3 lacked stop codons and remained in frame with V and J, and all other rearrangements were classified as non-productive. CDR3 was defined according to IMGT convention as the region running from the second conserved V-encoded cysteine to the conserved J-encoded phenylalanine. Sequences without an unambiguous match to a single V gene segment were excluded from the earlier analysis of approximately 560 of the donors. In an earlier analysis of 587 of the donors, V segments were called functional above 56.7% productive rearrangements and were called segregating when the between-donor standard deviation exceeded 5%. A statistical classification framework was built for diagnosing cytomegalovirus status from the catalog of TCR beta chain sequences. In a later analysis, V and J genes were assigned by comparing TCR nucleotide sequences against IMGT/GENE-DB human TR gene sequences. Using the TCRdist pipeline, a later analysis assigned CDR3 sequences along with most-parsimonious VDJ recombination scenarios. A later analysis defined each TCR beta chain by its CDR3 amino acid sequence plus V-gene family, and excluded reads lacking a unique V-gene family. To address suspected cross-contamination and a sequencing artifact, a later analysis removed a few hundred highly shared, low-generation-probability nucleotide sequences. A later analysis calculated a clonal expansion index for each public chain from normalized within-repertoire ranks of inferred template counts. In a later analysis, generation probabilities were computed with a VDJ recombination model fitted to out-of-frame rearrangements, and the resulting probabilities were checked against IGoR. Hypergeometric tests were used in a later analysis to score TCR-TCR, TCR-HLA and TCR-CMV co-occurrence, with a repertoire-size bias correction applied to the TCR pairs. In a later analysis, false discovery rates were estimated by permuting HLA or CMV assignments 20 times. A later analysis grouped co-occurring TCRs with DBSCAN, adding TCRdist sequence similarity when clustering within HLA-allele-positive subsets. For co-occurrence clustering, repertoires with fewer than 30,000 or more than 120,000 public chains were excluded, along with five repertoires with anomalous nucleotide sharing. In TCRdb, the immuneACCESS table is reduced to in-frame sequences with V and J assigned. These tables do not hold every clone; where another copy was compared, an unresolved V gene accounts for under half, and the others remain unexplained. That table supplies the V and J calls and clone size; D and trimming were determined from the DNA. Counted in this sample were roughly 99,000 clones; approximately 80% of them appeared once. The ten largest clones represent approximately 16% of the sample.

Sequencing was done on a sample of PBMCs. The sequence was obtained from a man in his 60s in good health and CMV-seropositive.

Read as DNA, the sequence is TGTGCCAGCAGTGAAGCCTTCAGGGGTTTGAGCTCTGGAAACACCATATATTTT. It encodes CASSEAFRGLSSGNTIYF. The V gene is TRBV2 and the J gene is TRBJ1-3; the D gene is perhaps TRBD1, on 6 matching bases. From the cysteine through the phenylalanine, the CDR3 covers 18 amino acids. Only the CDR3 part of the read is kept: 54 bases, read in frame from the first base. V gives up 0 bases and J gives up 0 bases, and the segment between their germline ends measures 15 bases. From the germline V gene, CDR1 is SNHLY and CDR2 is FYNNEI.